This TCR beta chain was captured in a study of OX40 agonist ivuxolimab in advanced cancers. Turning to the study itself: Under the entry rules, prior anti-PD-1, anti-PD-L1 or anti-CTLA-4 therapy was allowed, and 35% to 40% had some.

Assay: immunoSEQ multiplex PCR; the TCRdb copy retains only in-frame clones and omits some. Of more than 50,000 clones listed, approximately 84% are singletons. Patients were ruled out by autoimmune disease history or systemic immunosuppression. J lost 2 bases, V lost 3 bases, and 5 bases had no gene match. The CDR3 is 15 residues long. In germline, CDR1 is LNHNV, CDR2 YYDKDF (reference sequence). The chain is built from TRBV15 and TRBJ2-5, with 8 positions matching TRBD1. The sample was CD4+ or CD8+ T cells sorted from blood, taken in a trial of the OX40 agonist ivuxolimab. This TCR was recovered from an adult with an advanced solid tumor such as melanoma, head and neck, liver or kidney cancer. The CDR3 coding sequence is TGTGCCACCAGCAGGACAGGGGCCCAACAAGAGACCCAGTACTTC. Translated, it gives CATSRTGAQQETQYF.